A selection of T cell receptor beta chains follows, all from one sample in a study of shared clonotypes between healthy human individuals. Produced via immunoSEQ multiplex PCR; TCRdb's table is partial and in-frame only. The table records 2,500,000 or so clones, approximately 94% of them present only once. The sample consisted of naive CD4+ T cells sorted from blood. Source of these receptors: a man between 18 and 35 years old in good health. Both conserved end residues are part of each CDR3. A D gene is named only where the DNA matches it firmly. Clone sizes are given selectively: once, few, many, or a class where the clone is expanded.

clone size: .
V gene: TRBV30
J gene: TRBJ1-6
D gene: .
CDR3 length: 15
CDR3 protein: CAWSRTGLANSPLHF
CDR3 DNA: TGTGCCTGGAGTAGAACAGGGTTGGCTAATTCACCCCTCCACTTT

clone size: .
V gene: TRBV28
J gene: TRBJ2-2
D gene: .
CDR3 length: 16
CDR3 protein: CASSFTQGWNTGELFF
CDR3 DNA: TGTGCCAGCAGTTTCACCCAGGGGTGGAACACCGGGGAGCTGTTTTTT

clone size: once
V gene: TRBV6-4
J gene: TRBJ2-1
D gene: .
CDR3 length: 15
CDR3 protein: CASSDQPGAVNEQFF
CDR3 DNA: TGTGCCAGCAGTGACCAGCCGGGAGCGGTCAATGAGCAGTTCTTC

clone size: .
V gene: TRBV6-6
J gene: TRBJ2-7
D gene: TRBD1
CDR3 length: 14
CDR3 protein: CASTTGAFSYEQYF
CDR3 DNA: TGTGCCAGCACCACAGGGGCTTTCTCCTACGAGCAGTACTTC

clone size: .
V gene: TRBV9
J gene: TRBJ1-4
D gene: .
CDR3 length: 16
CDR3 protein: CASSPEGVGGYEKLFF
CDR3 DNA: TGTGCCAGCAGCCCCGAAGGGGTAGGGGGGTATGAAAAACTGTTTTTT

clone size: .
V gene: TRBV19
J gene: TRBJ1-1
D gene: TRBD1
CDR3 length: 14
CDR3 protein: CASSTGGWNTEAFF
CDR3 DNA: TGTGCCAGTAGCACAGGGGGCTGGAACACTGAAGCTTTCTTT

clone size: .
V gene: TRBV29-1
J gene: TRBJ2-6
D gene: .
CDR3 length: 14
CDR3 protein: CSVGNRTGANVLTF
CDR3 DNA: TGCAGCGTTGGTAACCGGACTGGGGCCAACGTCCTGACTTTC

clone size: .
V gene: TRBV5-6
J gene: TRBJ2-2
D gene: .
CDR3 length: 14
CDR3 protein: CASSPDTNTGELFF
CDR3 DNA: TGTGCCAGCAGCCCAGACACTAACACCGGGGAGCTGTTTTTT

clone size: .
V gene: TRBV19
J gene: TRBJ1-6
D gene: .
CDR3 length: 15
CDR3 protein: CASSPREIGGSPLHF
CDR3 DNA: TGTGCCAGTAGTCCCCGGGAAATCGGCGGTTCACCCCTCCACTTT

clone size: .
V gene: TRBV19
J gene: TRBJ2-5
D gene: .
CDR3 length: 12
CDR3 protein: CASSMAEETQYF
CDR3 DNA: TGTGCCAGTAGTATGGCGGAGGAGACCCAGTACTTC

clone size: .
V gene: TRBV10-3
J gene: TRBJ2-3
D gene: TRBD2
CDR3 length: 14
CDR3 protein: CAMASSGSTDTQYF
CDR3 DNA: TGTGCCATGGCGTCTAGCGGTAGCACAGATACGCAGTATTTT

clone size: .
V gene: TRBV6-5
J gene: TRBJ1-1
D gene: .
CDR3 length: 14
CDR3 protein: CASSYSIGKTEAFF
CDR3 DNA: TGTGCCAGCAGTTACTCGATTGGGAAAACTGAAGCTTTCTTT

clone size: .
V gene: TRBV5-6
J gene: TRBJ2-7
D gene: .
CDR3 length: 15
CDR3 protein: CASSTNTRSHYEQYF
CDR3 DNA: TGTGCCAGCAGTACGAACACGAGATCCCACTACGAGCAGTACTTC

clone size: .
V gene: TRBV7-2
J gene: TRBJ1-2
D gene: .
CDR3 length: 12
CDR3 protein: CASSFYGYGYTF
CDR3 DNA: TGTGCCAGCAGCTTTTACGGCTATGGCTACACCTTC